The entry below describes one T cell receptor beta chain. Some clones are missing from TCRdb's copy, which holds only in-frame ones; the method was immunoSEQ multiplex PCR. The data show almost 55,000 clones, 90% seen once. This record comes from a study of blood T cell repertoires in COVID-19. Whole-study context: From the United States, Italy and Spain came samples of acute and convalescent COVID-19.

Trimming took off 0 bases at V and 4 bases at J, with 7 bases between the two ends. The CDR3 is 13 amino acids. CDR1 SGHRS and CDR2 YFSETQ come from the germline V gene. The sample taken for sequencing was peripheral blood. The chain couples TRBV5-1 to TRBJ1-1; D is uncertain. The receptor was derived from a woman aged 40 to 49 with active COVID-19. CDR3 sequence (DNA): TGCGCCAGCAGCTTGGCCTTCGGCACTGAAGCTTTCTTT. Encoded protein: CASSLAFGTEAFF.